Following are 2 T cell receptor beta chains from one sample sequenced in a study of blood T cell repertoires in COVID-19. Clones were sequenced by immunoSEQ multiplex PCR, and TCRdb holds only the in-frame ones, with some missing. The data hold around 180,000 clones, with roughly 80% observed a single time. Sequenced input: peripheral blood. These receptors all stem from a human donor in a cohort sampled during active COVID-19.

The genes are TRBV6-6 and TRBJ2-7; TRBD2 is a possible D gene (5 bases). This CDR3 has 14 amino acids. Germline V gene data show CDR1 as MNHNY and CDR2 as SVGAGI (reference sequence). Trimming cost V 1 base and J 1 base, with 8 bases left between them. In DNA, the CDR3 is TGTGCCAGCAGTTACTACCGGGAATCCTACGAGCAGTACTTC. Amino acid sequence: CASSYYRESYEQYF.

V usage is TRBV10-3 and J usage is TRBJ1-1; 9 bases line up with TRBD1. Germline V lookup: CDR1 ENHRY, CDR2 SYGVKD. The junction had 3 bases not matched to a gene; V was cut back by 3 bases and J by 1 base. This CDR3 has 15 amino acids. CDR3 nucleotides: TGTGCCATCAGTGAACAGGGGGCGAGGAACACTGAAGCTTTCTTT. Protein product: CAISEQGARNTEAFF.